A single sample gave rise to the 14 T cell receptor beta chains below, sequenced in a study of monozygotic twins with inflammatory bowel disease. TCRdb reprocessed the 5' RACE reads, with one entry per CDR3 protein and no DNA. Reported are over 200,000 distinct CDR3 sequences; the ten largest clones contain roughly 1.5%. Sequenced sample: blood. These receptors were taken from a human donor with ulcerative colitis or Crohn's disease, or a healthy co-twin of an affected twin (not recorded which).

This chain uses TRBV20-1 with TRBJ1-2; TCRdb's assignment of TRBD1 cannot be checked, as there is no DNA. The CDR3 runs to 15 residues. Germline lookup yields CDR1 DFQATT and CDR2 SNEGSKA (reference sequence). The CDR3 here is CSARNRDRGRGGYTF.

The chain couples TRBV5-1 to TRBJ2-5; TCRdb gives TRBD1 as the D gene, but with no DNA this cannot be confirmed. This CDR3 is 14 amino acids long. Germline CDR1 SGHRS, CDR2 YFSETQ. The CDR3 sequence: CASSRRLGGETQYF.

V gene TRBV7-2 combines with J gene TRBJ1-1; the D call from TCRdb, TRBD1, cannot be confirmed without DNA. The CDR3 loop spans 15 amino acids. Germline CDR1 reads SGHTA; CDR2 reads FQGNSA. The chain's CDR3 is CAGSPGTLWSTEAFF.

This CDR3 is CAQSTATNEKLFF. The rearrangement uses TRBV7-9 and TRBJ1-4. Germline values: CDR1 SEHNR, CDR2 FQNEAQ (reference sequence). The CDR3 runs 13 residues.

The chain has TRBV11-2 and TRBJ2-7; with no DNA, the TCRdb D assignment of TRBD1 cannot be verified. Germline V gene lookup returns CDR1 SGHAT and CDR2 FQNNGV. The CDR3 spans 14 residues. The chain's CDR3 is CASQQGDFSYEQYF.

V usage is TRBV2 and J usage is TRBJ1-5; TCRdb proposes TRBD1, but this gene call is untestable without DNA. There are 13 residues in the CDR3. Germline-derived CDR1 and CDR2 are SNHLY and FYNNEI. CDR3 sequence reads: CASIRTQGTPQHF.

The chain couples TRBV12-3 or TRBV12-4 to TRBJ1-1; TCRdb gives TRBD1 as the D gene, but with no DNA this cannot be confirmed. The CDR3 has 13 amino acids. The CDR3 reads CASSFGGRTEAFF.

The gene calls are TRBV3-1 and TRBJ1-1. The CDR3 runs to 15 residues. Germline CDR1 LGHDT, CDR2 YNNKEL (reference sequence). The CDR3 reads CASSQAGRQNTEAFF. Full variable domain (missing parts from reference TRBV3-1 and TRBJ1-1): DTAVSQTPKYLVTQMGNDKSIKCEQNLGHDTMYWYKQDSKKFLKIMFSYNNKELIINETVPNRFSPKSPDKAHLNLHINSLELGDSAVYFCASSQAGRQNTEAFFGQGTRLTVV.

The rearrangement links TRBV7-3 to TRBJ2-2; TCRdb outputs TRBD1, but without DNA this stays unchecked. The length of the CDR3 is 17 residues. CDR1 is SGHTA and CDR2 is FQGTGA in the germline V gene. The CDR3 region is CASSRTGTHSNTGELFF. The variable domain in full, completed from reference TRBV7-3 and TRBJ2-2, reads GAGVSQTPSNKVTEKGKYVELRCDPISGHTALYWYRQSLGQGPEFLIYFQGTGAADDSGLPNDRFFAVRPEGSVSTLKIQRTERGDSAVYLCASSRTGTHSNTGELFFGEGSRLTVL.

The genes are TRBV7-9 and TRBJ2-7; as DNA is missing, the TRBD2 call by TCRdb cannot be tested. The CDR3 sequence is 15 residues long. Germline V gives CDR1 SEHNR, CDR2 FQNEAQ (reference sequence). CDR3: CASSLGGGMVEEQYF.

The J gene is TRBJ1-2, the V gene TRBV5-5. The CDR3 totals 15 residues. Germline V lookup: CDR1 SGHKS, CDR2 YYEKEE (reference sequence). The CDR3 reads CASSLGLFGAYGYTF.

The CDR3 loop is CASSLLGPNTEAFF. The V call is TRBV5-1, the J call TRBJ1-1. The CDR3 is made up of 14 amino acids. CDR1 SGHRS and CDR2 YFSETQ come from the germline V gene.

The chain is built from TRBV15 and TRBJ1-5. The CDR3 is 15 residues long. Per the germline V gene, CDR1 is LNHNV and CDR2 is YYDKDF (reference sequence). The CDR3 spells CATSRARESNQPQHF.

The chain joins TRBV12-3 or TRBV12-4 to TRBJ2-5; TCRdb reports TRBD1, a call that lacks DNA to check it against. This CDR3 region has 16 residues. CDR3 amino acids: CASSLRRTSVQETQYF.